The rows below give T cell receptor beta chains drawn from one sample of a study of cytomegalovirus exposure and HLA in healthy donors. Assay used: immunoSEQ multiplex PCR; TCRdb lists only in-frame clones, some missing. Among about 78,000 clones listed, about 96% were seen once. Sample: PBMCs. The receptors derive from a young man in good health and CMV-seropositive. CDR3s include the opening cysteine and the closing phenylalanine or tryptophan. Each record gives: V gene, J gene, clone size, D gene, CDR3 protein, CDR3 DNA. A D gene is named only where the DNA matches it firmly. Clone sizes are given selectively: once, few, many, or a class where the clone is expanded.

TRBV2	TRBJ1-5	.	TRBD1	CASSLEGQGSNQPQHF	TGTGCCAGCAGCCTCGAGGGACAGGGGAGTAATCAGCCCCAGCATTTT
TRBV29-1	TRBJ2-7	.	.	CSAKPGLHSVEQYF	TGCAGCGCGAAACCGGGACTCCATTCCGTCGAGCAGTACTTC
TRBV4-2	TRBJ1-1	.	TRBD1	CASSRAGGSNTEAFF	TGTGCCAGCAGCCGTGCAGGGGGCTCGAACACTGAAGCTTTCTTT
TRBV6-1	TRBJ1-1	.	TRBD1	CATLGTVTEAFF	TGTGCCACCCTAGGGACAGTCACTGAAGCTTTCTTT
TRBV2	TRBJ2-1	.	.	CASSIREGYSYNEQFF	TGTGCCAGCAGTATTCGCGAGGGATACTCCTACAATGAGCAGTTCTTC
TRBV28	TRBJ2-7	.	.	CASSPSGYEQYF	TGTGCCAGCAGCCCTTCGGGCTACGAGCAGTACTTC
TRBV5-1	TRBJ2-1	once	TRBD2	CASSLQTSGYNEQFF	TGCGCCAGCAGCTTGCAGACTAGCGGCTACAATGAGCAGTTCTTC
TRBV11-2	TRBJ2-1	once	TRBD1	CASSSIRDRSYNEQFF	TGTGCCAGCAGCTCGATCCGGGACAGGTCCTACAATGAGCAGTTCTTC
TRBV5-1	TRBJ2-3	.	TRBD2	CASRRLAGNPRTDTQYF	TGCGCCAGCAGAAGACTAGCGGGCAACCCCCGGACAGATACGCAGTATTTT
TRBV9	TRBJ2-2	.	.	CASSPFGFTGELFF	TGTGCCAGCAGCCCTTTCGGGTTCACCGGGGAGCTGTTTTTT
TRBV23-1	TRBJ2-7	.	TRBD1	CARVGTGVYEQYF	TGCGCCAGGGTGGGGACAGGGGTATACGAGCAGTACTTC
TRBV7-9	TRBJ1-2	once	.	CASSLAGWVYGYTF	TGTGCCAGCAGCTTGGCAGGCTGGGTCTATGGCTACACCTTC
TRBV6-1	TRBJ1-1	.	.	CASSEDWSDGTEAFF	TGTGCCAGCAGTGAAGATTGGAGTGATGGCACTGAAGCTTTCTTT
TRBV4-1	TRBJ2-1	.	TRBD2	CASSQEVTSGSYEQFF	TGCGCCAGCAGCCAAGAAGTGACTAGCGGGAGTTACGAGCAGTTCTTC
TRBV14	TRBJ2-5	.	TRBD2	CASSQRASGIGKTQYF	TGTGCCAGCAGCCAACGCGCTAGCGGGATTGGGAAGACCCAGTACTTC
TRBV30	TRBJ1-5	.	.	CAWSVNGELGQPQHF	TGTGCCTGGAGTGTAAACGGGGAATTAGGTCAGCCCCAGCATTTT
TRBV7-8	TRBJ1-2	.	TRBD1	CASSARQGYYGYTF	TGTGCCAGCAGCGCCAGACAGGGCTACTATGGCTACACCTTC
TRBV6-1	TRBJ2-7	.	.	CASSLDRSPYEQYF	TGTGCCAGCAGCCTAGATAGGTCCCCCTACGAGCAGTACTTC
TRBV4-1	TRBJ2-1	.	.	CASSQRGDSEQFF	TGCGCCAGCAGCCAGAGGGGGGACAGCGAGCAGTTCTTC
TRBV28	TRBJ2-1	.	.	CASLSIYNEQFF	TGTGCCAGCCTTAGTATCTACAATGAGCAGTTCTTC
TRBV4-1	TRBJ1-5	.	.	CASSQAQGFKQPQHF	TGCGCCAGCAGCCAAGCACAGGGATTCAAACAGCCCCAGCATTTT
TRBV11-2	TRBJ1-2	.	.	CASSLAQGWGYGYTF	TGTGCCAGCAGCTTAGCACAGGGTTGGGGCTATGGCTACACCTTC
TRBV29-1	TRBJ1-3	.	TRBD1	CSVVQGGTGNTIYF	TGCAGCGTTGTCCAGGGGGGTACTGGAAACACCATATATTTT
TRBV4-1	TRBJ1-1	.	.	CASSQGTDPEAFF	TGCGCCAGCAGCCAAGGGACAGACCCTGAAGCTTTCTTT
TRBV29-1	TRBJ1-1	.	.	CSARSNSPSNTEAFF	TGCAGCGCTCGATCGAACAGTCCCTCAAACACTGAAGCTTTCTTT
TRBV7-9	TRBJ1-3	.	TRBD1	CASSSTGAGNTIYF	TGTGCCAGCAGCTCGACAGGGGCTGGAAACACCATATATTTT
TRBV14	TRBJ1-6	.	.	CASSQDDTQSSYNSPLHF	TGTGCCAGCAGCCAAGATGACACCCAGAGCTCCTATAATTCACCCCTCCACTTT
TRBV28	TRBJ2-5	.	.	CASGELVRVETQYF	TGTGCCAGCGGAGAGCTGGTCAGGGTCGAGACCCAGTACTTC
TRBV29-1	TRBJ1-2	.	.	CSVDTPSPDNYGYTF	TGCAGCGTTGATACGCCGAGCCCCGATAACTATGGCTACACCTTC
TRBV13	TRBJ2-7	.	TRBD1	CASRLLGQGSYEQYF	TGTGCCAGCAGATTACTCGGACAGGGCTCCTACGAGCAGTACTTC
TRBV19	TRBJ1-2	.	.	CAGVDSYGYTF	TGTGCCGGAGTCGATAGCTATGGCTACACCTTC
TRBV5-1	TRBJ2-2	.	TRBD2	CASSLVVAGPGELFF	TGCGCCAGCAGCTTGGTGGTAGCGGGACCCGGGGAGCTGTTTTTT
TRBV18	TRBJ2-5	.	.	CASSPLVRETQYF	TGTGCCAGCTCACCACTAGTGCGTGAGACCCAGTACTTC
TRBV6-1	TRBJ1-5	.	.	CASSFRSNQPQHF	TGTGCCAGCAGTTTCCGTAGCAATCAGCCCCAGCATTTT
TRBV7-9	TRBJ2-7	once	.	CASSPGGVSRPYF	TGTGCCAGCAGCCCCGGAGGGGTTTCGCGACCGTACTTC
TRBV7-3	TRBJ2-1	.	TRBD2	CASSLAGLEINEQFF	TGTGCCAGCAGCCTAGCAGGACTAGAGATAAATGAGCAGTTCTTC
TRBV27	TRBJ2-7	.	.	CASSLKSYYEQYF	TGTGCCAGCAGTCTAAAGTCGTACTACGAGCAGTACTTC
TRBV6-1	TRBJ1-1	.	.	CASRATDRNTEAFF	TGTGCCAGCAGAGCCACCGACAGGAACACTGAAGCTTTCTTT
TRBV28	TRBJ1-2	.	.	CASSRTVIYGYTF	TGTGCCAGCAGTAGGACAGTTATCTATGGCTACACCTTC
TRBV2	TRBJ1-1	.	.	CASQPREGWDTEAFF	TGTGCCAGTCAACCTAGGGAGGGGTGGGACACTGAAGCTTTCTTT
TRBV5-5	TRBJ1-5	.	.	CASRLSAWGDQPQHF	TGTGCCAGCAGACTTTCGGCCTGGGGCGATCAGCCCCAGCATTTT
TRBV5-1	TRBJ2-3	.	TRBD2	CASSLEDGRTDTQYF	TGCGCCAGCAGCTTGGAGGACGGGAGGACAGATACGCAGTATTTT
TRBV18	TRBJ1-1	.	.	CASSPPSATEAFF	TGTGCCAGCTCACCACCGAGCGCCACTGAAGCTTTCTTT
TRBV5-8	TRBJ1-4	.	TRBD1	CASSLARGLVEKLFF	TGTGCCAGCAGCTTGGCCAGGGGGCTAGTTGAAAAACTGTTTTTT
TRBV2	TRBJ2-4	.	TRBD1	CASSGTGDIQYF	TGTGCCAGCAGTGGGACAGGGGACATTCAGTACTTC
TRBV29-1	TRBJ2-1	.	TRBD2	CSVETSGIYNEQFF	TGCAGCGTCGAAACTAGCGGGATCTACAATGAGCAGTTCTTC
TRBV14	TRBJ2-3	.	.	CASSLTDTQYF	TGTGCCAGCAGCCTAACAGATACGCAGTATTTT
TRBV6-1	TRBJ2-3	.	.	CASTEASTDTQYF	TGTGCCAGCACGGAGGCTAGCACAGATACGCAGTATTTT
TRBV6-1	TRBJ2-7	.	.	CASSETGTPYEQYF	TGTGCCAGCAGTGAAACGGGAACACCCTACGAGCAGTACTTC
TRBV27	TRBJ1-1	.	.	CASSLGGAEAFF	TGTGCCAGCAGTTTAGGAGGCGCTGAAGCTTTCTTT
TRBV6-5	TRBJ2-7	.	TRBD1	CASSLDRGASYEQYF	TGTGCCAGCAGCTTAGACAGGGGGGCGTCCTACGAGCAGTACTTC
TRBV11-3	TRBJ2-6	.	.	CASSPSTGQSSGANVLTF	TGTGCCAGCAGCCCCTCGACAGGCCAGAGCTCTGGGGCCAACGTCCTGACTTTC
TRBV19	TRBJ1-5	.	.	CASSIIQGYSNQPQHF	TGTGCCAGTAGTATAATCCAGGGGTATAGCAATCAGCCCCAGCATTTT
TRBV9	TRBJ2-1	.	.	CASSVRTGTYNEQFF	TGTGCCAGCAGCGTCCGGACTGGAACCTACAATGAGCAGTTCTTC
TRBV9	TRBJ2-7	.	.	CASSVEGGRNYEQYF	TGTGCCAGCAGCGTAGAAGGCGGTCGGAACTACGAGCAGTACTTC